This T cell receptor beta chain was retrieved from a study of patients and donors after allogeneic stem cell transplantation. One entry per CDR3 protein results from TCRdb running MiXCR on the RT-PCR reads. Found here are about 40,000 distinct CDR3 sequences, about 30% of them singletons; the top ten hold roughly 70%. This clonotype was seen only a few times. V was clipped by 5 bases and J by 5 bases, with 15 bases between them. The CDR3 is made up of 15 amino acids. Germline lookup yields CDR1 MGHRA and CDR2 YSYEKL. Specimen: blood, either unsorted or a sorted T cell fraction (not recorded which). The sequence was obtained from a human donor who was either an allogeneic HSCT recipient or a stem cell or donor lymphocyte infusion donor (not recorded which). It is not recorded whose cells these are; they may come from a transplant donor. The V call is TRBV4-1, the J call TRBJ2-2, with a weak D call TRBD1 (6 bases). Here the CDR3 reads CASSYSGVATGELFF. The CDR3 coding sequence is TGCGCCAGCAGCTATTCAGGGGTGGCGACCGGGGAGCTGTTTTTT.